A single sample is the source of the 18 T cell receptor beta chains below, sequenced in a study of blood T cell repertoires in COVID-19. Data came from immunoSEQ multiplex PCR; TCRdb stores just in-frame clones and leaves some out. The table lists more than 150,000 clones, 85% to 90% of them singletons. The sequenced sample consisted of peripheral blood. These receptors all come from a woman aged 18-29 years who had recovered from COVID-19.

The chain carries TRBV7-9 and TRBJ2-5, with D perhaps matching TRBD1 (6 bases). CDR3 length equals 15 residues. Trimming left V 2 bases short and J 4 bases short, with 14 bases between. Germline CDR1 and CDR2: SEHNR and FQNEAQ (reference sequence). This CDR3 reads CASSLWVRRGETQYF. The CDR3, as DNA: TGTGCCAGCAGCTTATGGGTTCGCAGGGGAGAGACCCAGTACTTC.

This sequence joins TRBV27 and TRBJ2-7, with D perhaps TRBD1 (6 bases). Trimming cost V 6 bases and J 3 bases, with 12 bases left between them. Germline V gives CDR1 MNHEY, CDR2 SMNVEV (reference sequence). The CDR3 loop spans 13 amino acids. The CDR3 sequence: CASSSTGNYEQYF. CDR3 nucleotide sequence: TGTGCCAGCAGCTCAACAGGGAACTACGAGCAGTACTTC.

The rearrangement links TRBV9 to TRBJ2-5, with 7 bases lining up with TRBD2. The germline gives CDR1 SGDLS, CDR2 YYNGEE. The CDR3 consists of 15 residues. The V gene end was trimmed by 0 bases and the J gene end by 5 bases; junction bases not matched to a gene: 7. CDR3 sequence: CASSVGALAWETQYF. CDR3 nucleotides: TGTGCCAGCAGCGTAGGGGCACTAGCGTGGGAGACCCAGTACTTC. The full variable domain, in which reference TRBV9 and TRBJ2-5 provide the parts outside the CDR3, is DSGVTQTPKHLITATGQRVTLRCSPRSGDLSVYWYQQSLDQGLQFLIQYYNGEERAKGNILERFSAQQFPDLHSELNLSSLELGDSALYFCASSVGALAWETQYFGPGTRLLVL.

The chain is built from TRBV10-3 and TRBJ1-2, with D hard to call. The CDR3 has 13 residues. Germline V lookup: CDR1 ENHRY, CDR2 SYGVKD. Trimming removed 8 bases at V and 6 bases at J, with 16 bases between. CDR3 bases: TGTGCCATCGACGATGACAAGAAAGATGGCTACACCTTC. This translates into CAIDDDKKDGYTF.

The rearrangement links TRBV24-1 to TRBJ1-5; the D gene is possibly TRBD1 (5 bases). V was shortened by 3 bases and J by 6 bases, with 20 bases between the two germline ends. Per the germline V gene, CDR1 is KGHDR and CDR2 is SFDVKD. This CDR3 is 17 amino acids long. The CDR3 DNA sequence: TGTGCCACCAGTGATACACGGGGGAGAGGGTGGACTCAGCCCCAGCATTTT. As protein: CATSDTRGRGWTQPQHF.

This chain joins TRBV7-3 and TRBJ1-6, with D perhaps matching TRBD1 (6 bases). V lost 2 bases and J 10 bases, leaving 12 bases between the germline ends. The germline gives CDR1 SGHTA, CDR2 FQGTGA. CDR3 length: 14 amino acids. CDR3 DNA: TGTGCCAGCAGCTTAGGACAGATTAGCTCACCCCTCCACTTT. Translating it yields CASSLGQISSPLHF. Combining the CDR3 with reference TRBV7-3 and TRBJ1-6 gives the whole variable domain GAGVSQTPSNKVTEKGKYVELRCDPISGHTALYWYRQSLGQGPEFLIYFQGTGAADDSGLPNDRFFAVRPEGSVSTLKIQRTERGDSAVYLCASSLGQISSPLHFGNGTRLTVT.

This chain uses TRBV6-4 with TRBJ1-5, with 8 nucleotides matching TRBD1. Germline V lookup: CDR1 MRHNA, CDR2 SNTAGT. This CDR3 contains 14 residues. J was trimmed by 3 bases and V by 8 bases; bases with no gene match: 6. The CDR3 reads CASGRTGFNQPQHF. CDR3 DNA sequence: TGTGCCAGCGGGAGGACAGGGTTCAATCAGCCCCAGCATTTT.

The chain has TRBV10-2 and TRBJ2-2; the D is unclear. The ends were cut back, 3 bases at V and 4 bases at J, with 9 bases in the middle. Germline values: CDR1 WSHSY, CDR2 SAAADI. CDR3 size: 14 residues. The CDR3 DNA is TGCGCCAGCAGTGACAGGATACTCACCGGGGAGCTGTTTTTT. This gives the protein CASSDRILTGELFF.

The genes are TRBV3-1 (or the pseudogene TRBV3-2) and TRBJ2-3; a possible D gene is TRBD1 (6 bases). Trimming shortened V by 1 base and J by 2 bases, and 16 bases separated the two germline ends. This CDR3 spans 17 amino acids. CDR1 LGHDT and CDR2 YNNKEL come from the germline V gene (reference sequence). CDR3 in DNA: TGTGCCAGCAGCCAAGGCGGCAGGGGTTCCCCCACAGATACGCAGTATTTT. Translating gives CASSQGGRGSPTDTQYF.

This clone occurred a few times. This chain joins TRBV4-1 and TRBJ2-7, with TRBD1 identical over 8 bases. Germline CDR1 reads MGHRA; CDR2 reads YSYEKL. Trimming at V came to 5 bases and at J to 0 bases, leaving 6 bases not matched to a gene. This CDR3 has 15 residues. CDR3 in DNA: TGCGCCAGCAGCGCCGGGACAGGAAACTCCTACGAGCAGTACGTC. Protein product: CASSAGTGNSYEQYV.

This sequence joins TRBV11-1 and TRBJ1-2; D might be TRBD1 (5 bases). The CDR3 has 16 residues. Trimming stripped 4 bases from V and 7 bases from J, with 22 bases between. In germline, CDR1 is SGHAT, CDR2 FQDESV (reference sequence). CDR3 in amino acids: CASSSRAGRGRAGYTF. Here the CDR3 DNA reads TGTGCCAGCAGCTCACGCGCGGGACGCGGAAGGGCTGGCTACACCTTC.

The chain is built from TRBV2 and TRBJ2-1, with no clear D. Trimming took off 7 bases at V and 6 bases at J, with 7 bases between the two ends. Germline CDR1 SNHLY, CDR2 FYNNEI. CDR3 length: 11 amino acids. CDR3 nucleotide sequence: TGTGCCAGCACTAGTAGCAATGAGCAGTTCTTC. Translating it yields CASTSSNEQFF.

This clone was seen a single time. This chain's CDR3 is CSVGGTGYTF. CDR3 bases: TGCAGCGTCGGGGGGACGGGCTACACCTTC. The V and J genes are TRBV29-1 and TRBJ1-2, with D possibly matching TRBD1 (5 bases). Germline CDR1 is SQVTM and CDR2 is ANQGSEA. The CDR3 runs to 10 residues. V lost 6 bases to trimming and J lost 8 bases, with 10 bases between them.

The chain has TRBV24-1 and TRBJ2-3; TRBD2 is a possible D gene (5 bases). Trimming shortened V by 1 base and J by 2 bases, and 12 bases separated the two germline ends. Germline assignment: CDR1 KGHDR and CDR2 SFDVKD. The CDR3 length is 16 residues. The CDR3 nucleotides are TGTGCCACCAGTGATTTCAGAGCCGGGATCACAGATACGCAGTATTTT. Protein: CATSDFRAGITDTQYF.

The chain is built from TRBV6-5 and TRBJ1-1; TRBD1 matches at 9 bases. CDR3 size: 14 residues. The germline gives CDR1 MNHEY, CDR2 SVGAGI. Germline trimming cut 7 bases from V and 6 bases from J; bases unmatched to any gene: 9. The CDR3 nucleotides are TGTGCCAGCACCGCCGGGACAGGGACGGCTGAAGCTTTCTTT. Translated, it gives CASTAGTGTAEAFF.

The chain carries TRBV7-8 and TRBJ1-1, with D possibly being TRBD1 (6 bases). With 7 bases removed from V and 1 base from J, the gap between germline ends came to 10 bases. This CDR3 is 13 amino acids long. CDR1 and CDR2 from the germline V gene are SGHVS and FQNEAQ. CDR3 sequence (DNA): TGTGCCAGCAAACGGACAGAGAACACTGAAGCTTTCTTT. Translation: CASKRTENTEAFF.

The chain carries TRBV11-2 and TRBJ1-1; D may be TRBD1 (5 bases). The CDR3 extends over 15 amino acids. Germline lookup yields CDR1 SGHAT and CDR2 FQNNGV. V was clipped by 7 bases and J by 3 bases, with 18 bases between them. Here the CDR3 reads CASNLGQSGDTEAFF. The DNA of the CDR3 is TGTGCCAGCAACCTTGGCCAATCGGGGGACACTGAAGCTTTCTTT.

V and J are TRBV29-1 and TRBJ2-5, with TRBD2 as a possible D gene (6 bases). Germline V gene data show CDR1 as SQVTM and CDR2 as ANQGSEA. V lost 7 bases, J lost 5 bases, and 17 bases lay in between. The CDR3 runs to 13 residues. This CDR3 reads CSDKQVGGETQYF. The CDR3 nucleotides are TGCAGCGACAAACAGGTTGGAGGGGAGACCCAGTACTTC.